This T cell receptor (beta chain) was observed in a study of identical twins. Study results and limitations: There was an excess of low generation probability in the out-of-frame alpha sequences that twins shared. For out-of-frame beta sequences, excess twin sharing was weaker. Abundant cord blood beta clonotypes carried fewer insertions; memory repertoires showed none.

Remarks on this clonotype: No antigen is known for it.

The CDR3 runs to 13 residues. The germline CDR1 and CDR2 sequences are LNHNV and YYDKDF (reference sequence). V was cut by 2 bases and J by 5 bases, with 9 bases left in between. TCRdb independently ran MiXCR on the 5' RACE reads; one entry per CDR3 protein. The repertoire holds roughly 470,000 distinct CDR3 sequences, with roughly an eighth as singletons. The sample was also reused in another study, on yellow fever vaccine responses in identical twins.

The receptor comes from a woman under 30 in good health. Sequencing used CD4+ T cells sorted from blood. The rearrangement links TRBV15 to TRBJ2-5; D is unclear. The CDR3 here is CATSRPPMETQYF. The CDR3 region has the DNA TGTGCCACCAGCAGACCCCCGATGGAGACCCAGTACTTC.